This is a list of T cell receptor beta chains from one sample in a study of Ad26.COV2.S vaccination and SARS-CoV-2 variants. Some clones are missing from TCRdb's copy, which holds only in-frame ones; the method was immunoSEQ multiplex PCR. The sample records about 680,000 clones, 89% being singletons. The sample here was peripheral blood, taken in a trial of Ad26.COV2.S vaccine versus placebo. The origin of the receptors is a person aged 18-60 years who received the Ad26.COV2.S COVID-19 vaccine or a placebo. The conserved cysteine and the conserved F or W are not part of the CDR3 here. The order of the fields is J gene, V gene, CDR3 length, CDR3 protein.

>TRBJ2-3|TRBV9|14
ASSVAASGATDTQY
>TRBJ2-1|TRBV21-1|17
ASSKALSGLAGAYNEQF
>TRBJ2-7|TRBV18|12
ASSAGLQEIEQY
>TRBJ2-5|TRBV7-9|16
ASSLKLAGAMRRETQY
>TRBJ1-2|TRBV7-9|13
ASGGAGGSNYGYT
>TRBJ2-5|TRBV10-1|11
ASSRWPKETQY
>TRBJ1-2|TRBV6-5|13
ASSYSPGSLYGYT
>TRBJ2-2|TRBV5-1|12
ASTPQGITGELF
>TRBJ2-1|TRBV13|14
ASSFRSGRGYNEQF
>TRBJ2-7|TRBV6-6|14
ASSSAGERGVYEQY
>TRBJ2-7|TRBV5-1|12
ASSLLGQGYEQY
>TRBJ2-1|TRBV12-5|10
ASGLVTGQEF
>TRBJ2-1|TRBV5-6|13
ASSSGLAGGFEQF
>TRBJ2-1|TRBV7-2|17
ASSLALAGYWESYNEQF
>TRBJ2-1|TRBV7-9|14
ASSRTGSGRYNEQF
>TRBJ2-7|TRBV27|11
ASSPGSTYEQY
>TRBJ2-2|TRBV10-3|14
AISDPTRSGTGELF
>TRBJ2-1|TRBV6-5|12
ASRRDSIYNEQF
>TRBJ2-1|TRBV20-1|12
SASEGPQYNEQF
>TRBJ1-1|TRBV7-9|11
ASSLTWSTEAF
>TRBJ2-2|TRBV10-3|11
AISEQITGELF
>TRBJ1-4|TRBV6-1|15
ASSALLSRGTNEKLF
>TRBJ2-5|TRBV5-8|10
ASSLNQETQY
>TRBJ2-5|TRBV29-1|11
SVRASGGETQY
>TRBJ2-2|TRBV7-6|16
ASSLVDFRQTNTGELF
>TRBJ2-3|TRBV4-1|11
ASSHPGGDTQY
>TRBJ1-1|TRBV7-2|13
ASSSHPQNSAEAF
>TRBJ2-2|TRBV5-1|10
ASSLNTGELF
>TRBJ2-1|TRBV5-1|13
ASSLDPSGRGEQF
>TRBJ2-1|TRBV7-7|13
ASSDGQGNYNEQF
>TRBJ1-5|TRBV6-4|13
ASRTPRAGYQPQH
>TRBJ1-2|TRBV6-6|10
ASSGAAYGYT
>TRBJ1-1|TRBV30|17
AWSVNPRQGVFKGVQAF
>TRBJ1-3|TRBV6-1|12
ASSERTDRNTIY
>TRBJ1-3|TRBV30|10
ACHRDANTIY
>TRBJ1-3|TRBV7-8|11
ASSLDGGNTIY
>TRBJ1-3|TRBV6-1|13
ASSEDRGRRNTIY
>TRBJ1-1|TRBV6-5|11
ASSYLGRGEAF
>TRBJ2-1|TRBV6-4|13
ASSVTPGLYNEQF
>TRBJ2-3|TRBV7-7|14
ASSRGTSGSTDTQY
>TRBJ2-1|TRBV7-8|14
ASSLGPGGSYNEQF
>TRBJ1-6|TRBV30|11
AWRTGYPSPLH
>TRBJ1-5|TRBV7-8|13
ASSARTDSNQPQH
>TRBJ2-3|TRBV4-2|12
ASSQIPSVNTQY
>TRBJ2-7|TRBV27|14
ASSSLGTPNLNEQY
>TRBJ1-2|TRBV19|13
ASSSTAGGDYGYT
>TRBJ2-3|TRBV5-8|13
ASSPDRGGTDTQY
>TRBJ2-7|TRBV7-9|12
ASSLARSSYEQY
>TRBJ1-1|TRBV6-2/TRBV6-3|12
ASSPTGENTEAF
>TRBJ1-6|TRBV6-5|12
ASRWTGYNSPLH
>TRBJ1-5|TRBV10-3|14
AISESRGRINQPQH
>TRBJ1-3|TRBV7-6|11
ASSYRVGNTIY
>TRBJ2-3|TRBV12-5|12
ASALGVGMDTQY
>TRBJ1-1|TRBV5-1|12
ASSLVSGPTEAF
>TRBJ2-3|TRBV14|15
ASSLFSGGLSTDTQY
>TRBJ2-7|TRBV2|12
ASRSTRGLNEQY
>TRBJ2-1|TRBV18|13
ASSPGSESYNEQF